The present T cell receptor beta chain was sequenced within a study of blood T cell repertoires in COVID-19. CDR1 MNHNY and CDR2 SVGAGI come from the germline V gene (reference sequence). The CDR3 extends over 13 amino acids. Trimming pared 6 bases from V and 1 base from J, leaving 9 bases between. TCRdb's table, derived via immunoSEQ multiplex PCR, lists solely in-frame clones and lacks some. Of about 16,000 clones listed, roughly nine tenths are singletons. Sequencing used peripheral blood. The sequence derives from a man aged 80 or over with acute or convalescent COVID-19. The chain carries TRBV6-6 and TRBJ1-1; D remains unclear. CDR3 loop: CASSPNTNTEAFF. CDR3 coding DNA: TGTGCCAGCAGCCCAAACACGAACACTGAAGCTTTCTTT.